This T cell receptor (beta chain) was observed in a study of shared clonotypes between healthy human individuals. On this clone: One junction end does not reproduce the germline sequence, and a read error may be involved. The identical CDR3 is also encoded by other nucleotide sequences in the sample.

The CDR3 extends over 11 amino acids. Germline CDR1 MDHEN, CDR2 SYDVKM. The deep-level immunoSEQ assay was used. The unsorted PBMC replicate PCRs were performed with 300 to 350 ng DNA, around 29,000 T cell genomes. Using ten immunoSEQ deep assay plates, investigators sequenced unsorted PBMC DNA. The protocol was immunoSEQ multiplex PCR, while the TCRdb copy is restricted to in-frame clones and leaves out a portion. The repertoire holds some 530,000 clones, with around four fifths as singletons. Sequenced input: PBMCs. The J gene is TRBJ2-5, the V gene TRBV28; unclear D gene. The clonotype was recovered from a woman aged 40-49 years in good health. Some clones in this sample may be carry-over from other donors' samples. The CDR3 loop reads CASSKQETQYF. The CDR3 nucleotides are TGTGCCAGCAGTAAGCAAGAGACTCAGTACTTC. The variable domain in full, completed from reference TRBV28 and TRBJ2-5, reads DVKVTQSSRYLVKRTGEKVFLECVQDMDHENMFWYRQDPGLGLRLIYFSYDVKMKEKGDIPEGYSVSREKKERFSLILESASTNQTSMYLCASSKQETQYFGPGTRLLVL.